What follows are 6 T cell receptor beta chains derived from one specimen sequenced in a study of CD8+ T cells in alopecia areata. As the sequencing template, cDNA was produced by extracting RNA and reverse transcribing it. Sequenced by immunoSEQ multiplex PCR; TCRdb stores in-frame clones only, minus some. Among 98,000 or so clones listed, about 50% were seen once. The sequenced material came from NKG2D-low CD8+ T cells sorted from blood. These receptors originate from a human donor with alopecia areata.

This clone occurred a few times. The gene calls are TRBV14 and TRBJ2-1; 7 nucleotides align to TRBD2. Germline CDR1 is SGHDN and CDR2 is FVKESK. This CDR3 is 14 amino acids long. J lost 3 bases, V lost 4 bases, and 3 bases had no gene match. The CDR3 sequence: CASSPWTSYNEQFF. DNA for the CDR3: TGTGCCAGCAGCCCTTGGACTAGCTACAATGAGCAGTTCTTC.

The chain has TRBV7-3 and TRBJ1-1; D ambiguous. The germline V and J ends were trimmed by 0 bases and 1 base, with 6 bases remaining between them. Per germline, CDR1 SGHTA and CDR2 FQGTGA. CDR3 length: 14 amino acids. The CDR3 spells CASSLTGSNTEAFF. Written as DNA, the CDR3 is TGTGCCAGCAGCTTAACAGGGTCGAACACTGAAGCTTTCTTT. Complete variable domain (other parts from reference TRBV7-3 and TRBJ1-1): GAGVSQTPSNKVTEKGKYVELRCDPISGHTALYWYRQSLGQGPEFLIYFQGTGAADDSGLPNDRFFAVRPEGSVSTLKIQRTERGDSAVYLCASSLTGSNTEAFFGQGTRLTVV.

This chain uses TRBV7-8 with TRBJ2-3; 7 bases match TRBD2. The junction had 9 bases not matched to a gene; V was cut back by 5 bases and J by 1 base. The CDR3 spans 16 residues. CDR1 and CDR2 (germline): SGHVS, FQNEAQ. The CDR3 DNA is TGTGCCAGCAGCCCGGGGACTATTGGGGGCACAGATACGCAGTATTTT. It translates to CASSPGTIGGTDTQYF.

A single count supports this clone. This chain links TRBV27 with TRBJ1-1; D call uncertain. Deletions cut 6 bases from V and 7 bases from J, with 12 bases between. The germline gives CDR1 MNHEY, CDR2 SMNVEV (reference sequence). The CDR3 length is 12 residues. In DNA, the CDR3 is TGTGCCAGCAGCCGGTTAGGCCGTGAAGCTTTCTTT. Protein: CASSRLGREAFF.

This clone was seen more than once but under ten times. In DNA, the CDR3 is TGTGCCAGTAGTGCTGACAGATGGCGGCACATATATTTT. Residues: CASSADRWRHIYF. V usage is TRBV19 and J usage is TRBJ1-3; D is possibly TRBD1 (5 bases). The CDR3 runs to 13 residues. CDR1 and CDR2 (germline): LNHDA, SQIVND (reference sequence). V gave up 5 bases and J gave up 12 bases, with 17 bases separating them.

This clone was counted only a few times. J is TRBJ2-7 and V is TRBV7-9, with TRBD1 identical over 10 bases. The CDR3 is made up of 15 amino acids. Germline CDR1 reads SEHNR; CDR2 reads FQNEAQ (reference sequence). V lost 5 bases, J lost 2 bases, and 6 bases stayed unmatched. As DNA, the CDR3 is TGTGCCAGCAGCGAGGCCGGGACAGGGGCCTACGAGCAGTACTTC. Protein: CASSEAGTGAYEQYF.